This TCR beta chain derives from a study of cytomegalovirus exposure and HLA in healthy donors. Notes on the study in general: Apart from CMV serostatus, no immune exposure information was available. Reportedly, cytomegalovirus status was diagnosed with high sensitivity and specificity.

60 Vbeta and 13 Jbeta primers were used in PCR. The repertoire was sequenced with immunoSEQ multiplex PCR; TCRdb's copy has only in-frame clones and lacks some. The sample gives under 200,000 clones, approximately 78% of which show up once; approximately 3% is in the top ten. Comments on this clone: Its target is not known.

The CDR3 has 15 amino acids. Trimming removed 3 bases from V and 9 bases from J; junction bases left unmatched: 11. The germline CDR1 and CDR2 sequences are PRHDT and FYEKMQ (reference sequence). The sequence came from a woman in her forties in good health and CMV-seronegative. The sample comprised PBMCs. The chain is built from TRBV13 and TRBJ2-1; 7 bases align to TRBD2. The CDR3 spells CASSFGSSGRSEQFF. The CDR3 nucleotides read TGTGCCAGCAGCTTCGGCTCTAGCGGTAGGAGTGAGCAGTTCTTC.